These 8 T cell receptor beta chains came from one sample sequenced in a study of blood T cells in healthy people across ages. A second roughly 6 to 11 cycle PCR used barcoded and J-beta primers. TCRdb itself ran the 5' RACE reads through MiXCR, one entry per CDR3 protein. This sample has about 1.6 million distinct CDR3 sequences, with about 31% found just once. What was sequenced was blood. These receptors were collected from a woman in her 30s in good health.

V gene TRBV7-2 combines with J gene TRBJ2-7; D gene unclear. Germline assignment: CDR1 SGHTA and CDR2 FQGNSA. The length of the CDR3 is 12 residues. V shed 2 bases and J shed 5 bases, with 7 bases lying between them. The DNA for the CDR3 is TGTGCCAGCAGCTTAAAGTTCCACGAGCAGTACTTC. This encodes CASSLKFHEQYF.

The chain is built from TRBV10-3 and TRBJ1-2, with 7 positions matching TRBD1. Germline loops: CDR1 ENHRY, CDR2 SYGVKD. With V trimmed by 8 bases and J by 2 bases, 8 bases remained unmatched. The CDR3 extends over 14 amino acids. The CDR3 nucleotides are TGTGCCATCGGTGTGGTGACAGGGAACTATGGCTACACCTTC. It codes for CAIGVVTGNYGYTF.

This CDR3 is CASSAKTGMLAEAFF. CDR3 nucleotide sequence: TGTGCCAGCAGCGCAAAGACAGGGATGTTGGCTGAAGCTTTCTTT. V and J are TRBV9 and TRBJ1-1; 7 nucleotides agree with TRBD1. Germline V gene sequence: CDR1 SGDLS, CDR2 YYNGEE. CDR3 size: 15 residues. The V segment lost 3 bases and the J segment 6 bases; nucleotides outside the gene matches: 11. Full variable domain (outside the CDR3, taken from reference TRBV9 and TRBJ1-1): DSGVTQTPKHLITATGQRVTLRCSPRSGDLSVYWYQQSLDQGLQFLIQYYNGEERAKGNILERFSAQQFPDLHSELNLSSLELGDSALYFCASSAKTGMLAEAFFGQGTRLTVV.

The chain employs TRBV4-1 and TRBJ2-5; 11 bases align to TRBD2. The CDR3 has 15 residues. The V gene's germline CDR1 is MGHRA and CDR2 YSYEKL. V shed 8 bases and J 2 bases; nucleotides not matched to a gene: 7. The CDR3 region has the DNA TGCGCCAGCTTACCCCGACTAGCGGGACAAGAGACCCAGTACTTC. This codes for CASLPRLAGQETQYF.

The chain uses TRBV20-1 and TRBJ2-5; 14 nucleotides match TRBD2. CDR1 DFQATT and CDR2 SNEGSKA come from the germline V gene (reference sequence). The CDR3 contains 14 residues. The CDR3 protein is CSAGLAGGKETQYF. The CDR3 DNA sequence: TGCAGCGCTGGACTAGCGGGGGGAAAAGAGACCCAGTACTTC.

This clonotype was seen only once. The chain joins TRBV24-1 to TRBJ2-5; D not certain. V lost 3 bases, J lost 5 bases, and 12 bases lay in between. CDR1 and CDR2 from the germline V gene are KGHDR and SFDVKD. CDR3 length: 14 amino acids. The CDR3 DNA sequence: TGTGCCACCAGTGATAGGGCACCTAGTGAGACCCAGTACTTC. Protein product: CATSDRAPSETQYF.

In its sample, this clonotype was seen a few times. A junction boundary mismatches the germline segment, possibly from a read error. The chain combines TRBV12-3 or TRBV12-4 with TRBJ2-4; D is unresolved. This CDR3 spans 15 amino acids. This chain's CDR3 is CAGSTLGLAKNIQYF. As DNA, the CDR3 is TGTGCCGGCAGCACACTGGGGTTAGCCAAAAACATTCAGTACTTC.

The genes are TRBV20-1 and TRBJ2-5; 8 bases match TRBD2. Germline V CDR1 and CDR2: DFQATT, SNEGSKA (reference sequence). After removal of 7 bases from V and 2 bases from J, the junction contained 12 bases not matched to a gene. There are 15 residues in the CDR3. CDR3 amino acids: CSVDPGTSIQETQYF. CDR3 nucleotides: TGCAGTGTTGACCCCGGGACTAGTATACAAGAGACCCAGTACTTC.